Listed here is a single T cell receptor beta chain. Its antigen is not known. V was clipped by 4 bases and J by 0 bases; unmatched bases: 6. The CDR3 length is 18 residues. CDR1 and CDR2 from the germline V gene are LNHDA and SQIVND (reference sequence). Repertoires were generated with immunoSEQ multiplex PCR, while TCRdb's copy carries only in-frame clones and drops some. In the table there are tens of thousands of clones, under 95% of which are singletons. Every patient had relapsed following autologous stem cell transplantation, and cohorts differed in brentuximab vedotin exposure. The entry originates in a study of PD-1 blockade in classical Hodgkin lymphoma. Points from the study as a whole: TCR diversity in CD4+, not CD8+, cells rose significantly by C4D1.

Sequences were derived from peripheral blood mononuclear cells (PBMCs), sampled at baseline. The chain combines TRBV19 with TRBJ2-2; TRBD2 agrees at 12 bases. This sequence was found in a human donor with classical Hodgkin lymphoma. The CDR3 bases are TGTGCCAGTAGTAGAGTGACTAGCGGGGGCCCGAACACCGGGGAGCTGTTTTTT. Protein: CASSRVTSGGPNTGELFF.